This entry lists 12 T cell receptor beta chains sequenced from one sample in a study of beta chain features in type 1 diabetes. Study-level findings and limits: TCRB CDR3s were moderately but significantly shorter in Type 1 diabetes patients in all four CD4+ subsets.

TCRB transcripts that were expressed got sequenced, as all of the isolated RNA had been reverse transcribed. The repertoire was sequenced with immunoSEQ multiplex PCR; TCRdb's copy has only in-frame clones and lacks some. This sample carries 95,000 to 150,000 clones, 16% of them seen once, and the ten largest clones take about 2.1%. These receptors' antigens are unknown. The sequencing input was central memory CD4+ T cells from blood. The receptors were sampled from a man aged 25 to 40 with type 1 diabetes.

The V call is TRBV4-3, the J call TRBJ2-3; 8 nucleotides line up with TRBD2. CDR3 length: 14 amino acids. V lost 4 bases and J lost 1; bases outside the gene matches: 1. CDR1 is LGHNA, CDR2 YSLEER, per germline. The CDR3 DNA is TGCGCCAGCAGCCCAGCGGGGGGCACAGATACGCAGTATTTT. Translation: CASSPAGGTDTQYF.

The chain has TRBV7-2 and TRBJ2-7, with D tentatively TRBD1 (5 bases). Trimming shortened V by 2 bases and J by 0 bases, and 8 bases separated the two germline ends. The germline gives CDR1 SGHTA, CDR2 FQGNSA. CDR3 size: 14 residues. DNA of the CDR3: TGTGCCAGCAGCTTACACAGGAGCTCCTACGAGCAGTACTTC. Encoded protein: CASSLHRSSYEQYF.

This clone turned up a few times. V gene TRBV29-1 combines with J gene TRBJ2-2; 13 bases are shared with TRBD2. The germline V gene encodes CDR1 SQVTM and CDR2 ANQGSEA. The CDR3 is made up of 16 amino acids. The J segment lost 0 bases and the V segment lost 6 bases, leaving 4 bases of the junction unmatched. The CDR3 protein is CSVRTSGGSNTGELFF. The CDR3 DNA is TGCAGCGTCCGGACTAGCGGGGGATCGAACACCGGGGAGCTGTTTTTT.

The chain carries TRBV7-7 and TRBJ1-6; D is undetermined. In germline, CDR1 is SSHAT, CDR2 FNYEAQ (reference sequence). The CDR3 runs to 8 residues. V lost 6 bases and J lost 12, with 0 bases in between. CDR3 protein: CASRPLHF. The CDR3 nucleotides are TGTGCCAGCAGACCCCTCCACTTT.

This clone was recorded a few times. V and J are TRBV15 and TRBJ1-1, with TRBD1 as a possible D gene (6 bases). Germline assignment: CDR1 LNHNV and CDR2 YYDKDF (reference sequence). Trimming pared 3 bases from V and 0 bases from J, leaving 8 bases between. The CDR3 covers 14 residues. In nucleotides, the CDR3 is TGTGCCACCAGCAGGACAGGTTTGAACACTGAAGCTTTCTTT. This sequence encodes CATSRTGLNTEAFF.

The sample holds a few counts of this clone. The rearrangement links TRBV14 to TRBJ1-2; maybe TRBD1 (6 bases). Germline CDR1 reads SGHDN; CDR2 reads FVKESK. V lost 4 bases, J lost 5 bases, and 17 bases lay in between. The CDR3 is 15 amino acids. DNA for the CDR3: TGTGCCAGCAGCCCAGTGGGGGGCTTAGGGTATGGCTACACCTTC. Its translation is CASSPVGGLGYGYTF.

Only a few counts were recorded for this clone. This sequence joins TRBV4-3 and TRBJ2-3; TRBD1 aligns across 9 bases. Germline trimming cut 0 bases from V and 6 bases from J; bases unmatched to any gene: 7. The CDR3 spans 16 residues. Per the germline V gene, CDR1 is LGHNA and CDR2 is YSLEER. The CDR3 reads CASSQELGTGFDTQYF. CDR3 DNA sequence: TGCGCCAGCAGCCAAGAATTAGGGACAGGGTTCGATACGCAGTATTTT.

This clone has ten or more counts. This chain connects TRBV28 to TRBJ1-5, with unresolved D. Germline V gene lookup returns CDR1 MDHEN and CDR2 SYDVKM. CDR3 size: 12 residues. Trimming removed 7 bases from V and 6 bases from J, with 10 bases in between. This CDR3 is CASTGRAQPQHF. The CDR3 DNA reads as TGTGCCAGCACGGGGAGGGCTCAGCCCCAGCATTTT.

This chain joins TRBV19 and TRBJ2-3, with a possible D match to TRBD1 (5 bases). Trimming cost V 7 bases and J 2 bases, with 10 bases left between them. CDR1 LNHDA and CDR2 SQIVND come from the germline V gene (reference sequence). This CDR3 has 13 residues. The CDR3 spells CASNQGSTDTQYF. The CDR3 nucleotides read TGTGCCAGTAACCAGGGATCCACAGATACGCAGTATTTT.

The gene calls are TRBV27 and TRBJ2-5; TRBD2 matches 11 bases. Unmatched junction bases numbered 8, after V lost 1 base and J lost 7 bases. This CDR3 contains 16 residues. The germline CDR1 and CDR2 sequences are MNHEY and SMNVEV (reference sequence). CDR3 in DNA: TGTGCCAGCAGTTTATATAGCGGGGGGGCCGCAGGGACCCAGTACTTC. It encodes CASSLYSGGAAGTQYF.

The chain combines TRBV29-1 with TRBJ2-1, with TRBD1 as a possible D gene (6 bases). CDR1 SQVTM and CDR2 ANQGSEA come from the germline V gene. The V end was cut by 5 bases, the J end by 8 bases, with 10 bases between. This CDR3 has 11 amino acids. This CDR3 reads CSVNRVDEQFF. In nucleotides, the CDR3 is TGCAGCGTTAACAGGGTCGATGAGCAGTTCTTC.

The chain couples TRBV28 to TRBJ1-2; 11 bases are a match to TRBD1. The V segment lost 5 bases and the J segment 5 bases; nucleotides outside the gene matches: 7. Per the germline V gene, CDR1 is MDHEN and CDR2 is SYDVKM. The CDR3 is 15 residues long. CDR3 sequence: CASSTIGQGAYGYTF. DNA of the CDR3: TGTGCCAGCAGTACCATAGGACAGGGGGCATATGGCTACACCTTC.